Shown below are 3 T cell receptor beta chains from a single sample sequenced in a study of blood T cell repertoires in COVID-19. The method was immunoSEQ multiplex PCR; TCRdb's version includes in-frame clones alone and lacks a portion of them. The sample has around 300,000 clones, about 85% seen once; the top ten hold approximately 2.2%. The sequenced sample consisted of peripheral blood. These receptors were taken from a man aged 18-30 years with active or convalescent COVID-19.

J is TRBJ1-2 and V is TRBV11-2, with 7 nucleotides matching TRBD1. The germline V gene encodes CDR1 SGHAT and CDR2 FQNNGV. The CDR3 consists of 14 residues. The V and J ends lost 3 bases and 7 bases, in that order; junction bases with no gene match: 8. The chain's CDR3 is CASSFTGEEGGYTF. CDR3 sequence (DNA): TGTGCCAGCAGCTTTACAGGGGAGGAGGGTGGCTACACCTTC.

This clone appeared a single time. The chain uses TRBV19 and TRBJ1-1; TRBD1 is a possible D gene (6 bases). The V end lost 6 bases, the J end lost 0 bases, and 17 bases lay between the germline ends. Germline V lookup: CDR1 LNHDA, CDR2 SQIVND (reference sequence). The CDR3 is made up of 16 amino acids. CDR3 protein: CASSQSPGAMNTEAFF. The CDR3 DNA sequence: TGTGCCAGTAGCCAGTCTCCAGGGGCTATGAACACTGAAGCTTTCTTT.

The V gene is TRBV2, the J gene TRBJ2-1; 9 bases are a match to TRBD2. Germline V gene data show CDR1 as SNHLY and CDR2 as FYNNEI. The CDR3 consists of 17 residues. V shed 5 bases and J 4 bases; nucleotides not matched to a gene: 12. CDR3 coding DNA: TGTGCCAGCAGTCCCCGGCGCACTAGCGGGTCTTACAATGAGCAGTTCTTC. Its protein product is CASSPRRTSGSYNEQFF.